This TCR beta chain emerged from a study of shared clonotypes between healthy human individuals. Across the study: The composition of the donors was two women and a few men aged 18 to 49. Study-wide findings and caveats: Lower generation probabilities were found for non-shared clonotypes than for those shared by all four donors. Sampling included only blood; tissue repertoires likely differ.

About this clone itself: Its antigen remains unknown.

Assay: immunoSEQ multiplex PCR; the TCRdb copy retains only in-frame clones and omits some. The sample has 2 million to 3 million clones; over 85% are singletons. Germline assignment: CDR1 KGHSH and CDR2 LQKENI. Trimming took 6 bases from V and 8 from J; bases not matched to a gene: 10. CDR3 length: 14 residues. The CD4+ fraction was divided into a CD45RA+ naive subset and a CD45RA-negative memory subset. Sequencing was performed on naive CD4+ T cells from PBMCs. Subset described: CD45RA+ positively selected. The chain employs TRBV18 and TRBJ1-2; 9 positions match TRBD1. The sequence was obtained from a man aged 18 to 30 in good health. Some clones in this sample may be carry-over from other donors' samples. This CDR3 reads CASSAGTGLVGYTF. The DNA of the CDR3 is TGTGCCAGCTCGGCCGGGACAGGGCTGGTCGGCTACACCTTC.